Following are 26 T cell receptor beta chains from one sample sequenced in a study of shared clonotypes between healthy human individuals (dated by TCRdb to between 2020 and 2021). The library was generated by the immunoSEQ multiplex PCR assay. TCRdb carries this immuneACCESS record with in-frame sequences only. Its versions omit some clonotypes, under half of them owing to an unresolved V gene in the studies checked, with the rest unexplained. This sample gives about 960,000 clones in total; about three quarters of them show up just once. The ten largest clones add up to approximately 1.5% of the sample. Sequenced input: memory CD4+ T cells sorted from blood. Explained via the paper, the cell subset or site label denotes: CD45RA-negative fraction. All receptors derive from a young man in good health.

The chain recombines TRBV11-1 with TRBJ2-7; TRBD1 aligns across 11 bases. The CDR3 runs 14 residues. With 7 bases clipped from V and 6 bases from J, the junction kept 8 bases outside the gene matches. CDR1 is SGHAT and CDR2 is FQDESV in the germline V gene (reference sequence). This chain's CDR3 is CASTTDRGQREQYF. For the CDR3, the DNA is TGTGCCAGCACCACGGACAGGGGGCAGCGCGAGCAGTACTTC. Combining the CDR3 with reference TRBV11-1 and TRBJ2-7 gives the whole variable domain EAEVAQSPRYKITEKSQAVAFWCDPISGHATLYWYRQILGQGPELLVQFQDESVVDDSQLPKDRFSAERLKGVDSTLKIQPAELGDSAMYLCASTTDRGQREQYFGPGTRLTVT.

V usage is TRBV18 and J usage is TRBJ2-5; the D is unclear. V was pared by 6 bases and J by 1 base, with 18 bases between. Per the germline V gene, CDR1 is KGHSH and CDR2 is LQKENI. This CDR3 is 16 amino acids long. CDR3 sequence: CASSKGPGTPQETQYF. Here the CDR3 DNA reads TGTGCCAGCTCCAAAGGACCAGGCACCCCCCAAGAGACCCAGTACTTC.

Written as DNA, the CDR3 is TGTGCCAGCAGGTCCCTGGGGGCGTCCTACGAGCAGTACTTC. This sequence encodes CASRSLGASYEQYF. This chain connects TRBV6-5 to TRBJ2-7, with D possibly matching TRBD1 (6 bases). The CDR3 is made up of 14 amino acids. Germline CDR1 and CDR2: MNHEY and SVGAGI. Between the trimmed V and J ends, which lost 6 bases and 1 base, there was a span of 13 bases.

The V call is TRBV5-4, the J call TRBJ2-5; 8 bases line up with TRBD1. After removal of 5 bases from V and 5 bases from J, the junction contained 8 bases not matched to a gene. CDR1 SGHNT and CDR2 YYREEE come from the germline V gene (reference sequence). The CDR3 runs to 14 residues. CDR3 protein: CASRQGGPVETQYF. The CDR3 nucleotides are TGTGCCAGCAGACAGGGGGGCCCGGTTGAGACCCAGTACTTC.

This clone came up once. A much larger clone sits a single nucleotide away, making a read error possible. The sample has other DNA sequences that encode this CDR3 too. V and J are TRBV28 and TRBJ2-7; D is uncertain. Per germline, CDR1 MDHEN and CDR2 SYDVKM. The CDR3 contains 10 residues. Trimming cost V 6 bases and J 3 bases, with 3 bases left between them. CDR3 in amino acids: CASRGYEQYF. The CDR3 DNA sequence: TGTGCCAGCAGGGGCTACGAGCAGTACTTC.

The J gene is TRBJ2-7, the V gene TRBV30; no definite D call. Germline loops: CDR1 GTSNPN, CDR2 SVGIG (reference sequence). V lost 2 bases and J 2 bases, leaving 19 bases between the germline ends. The CDR3 has 16 residues. The CDR3 is CAWSPYRAGRTYEQYF. The CDR3 coding sequence is TGTGCCTGGAGTCCCTATCGCGCAGGTAGGACCTACGAGCAGTACTTC.

This clone appeared many times. The J gene is TRBJ2-7, the V gene TRBV4-3, with 7 bases that match TRBD1. CDR3 size: 15 residues. The J segment lost 4 bases and the V segment lost 0 bases, leaving 6 bases of the junction unmatched. Germline values: CDR1 LGHNA, CDR2 YSLEER. The CDR3 loop reads CASSQDKGAFYEQYF. The CDR3 coding sequence is TGCGCCAGCAGCCAAGATAAGGGGGCGTTTTACGAGCAGTACTTC.

The chain couples TRBV5-6 to TRBJ2-5; D is possibly TRBD1 (5 bases). The length of the CDR3 is 16 residues. Trimming removed 4 bases from V and 0 bases from J, with 16 bases in between. Germline-derived CDR1 and CDR2 are SGHDT and YYEEEE. The DNA of the CDR3 is TGTGCCAGCAGCCACACAGGACGGACCAACCAAGAGACCCAGTACTTC. This codes for CASSHTGRTNQETQYF. The full variable domain, in which reference TRBV5-6 and TRBJ2-5 provide the parts outside the CDR3, is DAGVTQSPTHLIKTRGQQVTLRCSPKSGHDTVSWYQQALGQGPQFIFQYYEEEERQRGNFPDRFSGHQFPNYSSELNVNALLLGDSALYLCASSHTGRTNQETQYFGPGTRLLVL.

The chain joins TRBV18 to TRBJ1-2, with no clear D. Germline CDR1 reads KGHSH; CDR2 reads LQKENI. This CDR3 has 15 residues. Trimming left V 6 bases short and J 2 bases short, with 16 bases between. CDR3 nucleotide sequence: TGTGCCAGCTCGCAGGAAGGAGTGACGAACTATGGCTACACCTTC. It encodes CASSQEGVTNYGYTF. Drawing the rest from reference TRBV18 and TRBJ1-2, the complete variable domain is NAGVMQNPRHLVRRRGQEARLRCSPMKGHSHVYWYRQLPEEGLKFMVYLQKENIIDESGMPKERFSAEFPKEGPSILRIQQVVRGDSAAYFCASSQEGVTNYGYTFGSGTRLTVV.

The chain carries TRBV7-9 and TRBJ2-3; possibly TRBD1 for D (5 bases). The CDR3 covers 16 residues. The germline V and J ends were trimmed by 5 bases and 4 bases, with 19 bases remaining between them. Germline CDR1 and CDR2: SEHNR and FQNEAQ (reference sequence). For the CDR3, the DNA is TGTGCCAGCAGCCTATTAGCCGAATACAGGTCAGATACGCAGTATTTT. This encodes CASSLLAEYRSDTQYF.

The V gene is TRBV28, the J gene TRBJ1-1, with a tentative D call TRBD1 (5 bases). The CDR3 spans 14 residues. Germline lookup yields CDR1 MDHEN and CDR2 SYDVKM. V lost 3 bases and J lost 1, with 9 bases in between. CDR3 DNA: TGTGCCAGCAGTTTGCCGGGGGAGAACACTGAAGCTTTCTTT. Residues: CASSLPGENTEAFF.

The rearrangement uses TRBV7-2 and TRBJ1-1; D gene ambiguous. The CDR3 consists of 15 residues. Deletions cut 2 bases from V and 4 bases from J, with 14 bases between. Germline V lookup: CDR1 SGHTA, CDR2 FQGNSA. As DNA, the CDR3 is TGTGCCAGCAGCTTATGGGGTCTGGGGAGCACTGAAGCTTTCTTT. Its translation: CASSLWGLGSTEAFF.

The chain joins TRBV18 to TRBJ2-5; the D gene is possibly TRBD1 (6 bases). This CDR3 has 18 amino acids. Per the germline V gene, CDR1 is KGHSH and CDR2 is LQKENI. Trimming stripped 1 base from V and 2 bases from J, with 20 bases between. Here the CDR3 DNA reads TGTGCCAGCTCACCACGACTCCCAGACAGGAAAACTCAAGAGACCCAGTACTTC. This encodes CASSPRLPDRKTQETQYF.

This chain links TRBV7-6 with TRBJ2-7; the D is unclear. Trimming left V 0 bases short and J 1 base short, with 4 bases between. Germline lookup yields CDR1 SGHVS and CDR2 FNYEAQ. The CDR3 runs 13 residues. This CDR3 is CASSLARSYEQYF. DNA for the CDR3: TGTGCCAGCAGCTTAGCAAGGTCCTACGAGCAGTACTTC.

V and J are TRBV30 and TRBJ2-5; 8 bases agree with TRBD1. J was trimmed by 6 bases and V by 5 bases; bases with no gene match: 8. There are 13 residues in the CDR3. Germline V lookup: CDR1 GTSNPN, CDR2 SVGIG (reference sequence). The CDR3 nucleotides are TGTGCCTGGGGGACAGGCCTCGGAAAGACCCAGTACTTC. It is translated as CAWGTGLGKTQYF. Using reference TRBV30 and TRBJ2-5 for the parts outside the CDR3, the full variable domain is SQTIHQWPATLVQPVGSPLSLECTVEGTSNPNLYWYRQAAGRGLQLLFYSVGIGQISSEVPQNLSASRPQDRQFILSSKKLLLSDSGFYLCAWGTGLGKTQYFGPGTRLLVL.

This chain uses TRBV7-9 with TRBJ2-5; 7 bases are a match to TRBD1. The germline CDR1 and CDR2 sequences are SEHNR and FQNEAQ (reference sequence). Trimming removed 2 bases from V and 4 bases from J; junction bases left unmatched: 7. CDR3 length: 15 residues. CDR3 region: CASSLSEGAGETQYF. Here the CDR3 DNA reads TGTGCCAGCAGCTTAAGCGAGGGGGCAGGAGAGACCCAGTACTTC.

The rearrangement links TRBV28 to TRBJ1-2, with D maybe TRBD1 (5 bases). CDR1 MDHEN and CDR2 SYDVKM come from the germline V gene. Trimming pared 7 bases from V and 4 bases from J, leaving 16 bases between. The CDR3 sequence is 14 residues long. CDR3: CASTQRGRTYGYTF. As DNA, the CDR3 is TGTGCCAGCACCCAGCGGGGACGGACCTATGGCTACACCTTC.

The rearrangement links TRBV14 to TRBJ1-6; 11 bases match TRBD1. Trimming took 4 bases from V and 7 from J; bases not matched to a gene: 6. CDR3 length equals 16 residues. From germline, CDR1 is SGHDN and CDR2 FVKESK. CDR3 amino acids: CASSLGQGVNNSPLHF. CDR3 nucleotides: TGTGCCAGCAGCCTGGGACAGGGGGTGAACAATTCACCCCTCCACTTT.

This clone was observed a single time. V and J are TRBV5-1 and TRBJ1-1, with TRBD1 matching over 10 bases. Germline V gene sequence: CDR1 SGHRS, CDR2 YFSETQ. This CDR3 contains 13 residues. V lost 4 bases to trimming and J lost 5 bases; unmatched junction nucleotides: 2. The CDR3 bases are TGCGCCAGCAGCCGGGGACAGGGGACTGAAGCTTTCTTT. It codes for CASSRGQGTEAFF.

In the case of this clone: Other DNA variants within this sample encode the same CDR3. V and J are TRBV30 and TRBJ1-1, with D perhaps matching TRBD1 (5 bases). Trimming cost V 5 bases and J 8 bases, with 12 bases left between them. The CDR3 covers 11 residues. CDR1 and CDR2 (germline): GTSNPN, SVGIG (reference sequence). This CDR3 reads CAWSIRGEAFF. The DNA of the CDR3 is TGTGCCTGGTCTATTCGGGGGGAAGCTTTCTTT.

V and J are TRBV2 and TRBJ1-2; tentative D call: TRBD1 (5 bases). Germline V gene sequence: CDR1 SNHLY, CDR2 FYNNEI. Trimming removed 5 bases from V and 7 bases from J, with 20 bases in between. The CDR3 runs 15 residues. The CDR3 DNA reads TGTGCCAGCAGTTCCATGGGGGTGATTTACGTTGGCTACACCTTC. Amino acids: CASSSMGVIYVGYTF.

The chain has TRBV9 and TRBJ2-3; 8 nucleotides align to TRBD2. Germline V gives CDR1 SGDLS, CDR2 YYNGEE. After removal of 4 bases from V and 2 bases from J, the junction contained 6 bases not matched to a gene. This CDR3 region has 15 residues. This CDR3 is CASSPRTSITDTQYF. In nucleotides, the CDR3 is TGTGCCAGCAGCCCTCGGACTAGCATCACAGATACGCAGTATTTT.

Details on this clone: Other DNA sequences of this sample code for an identical CDR3. The chain couples TRBV29-1 to TRBJ1-1; no definite D call. This CDR3 spans 10 amino acids. Per germline, CDR1 SQVTM and CDR2 ANQGSEA. The V and J ends lost 7 bases and 2 bases respectively, with 5 bases between them. The CDR3 here is CSGLNTEAFF. In DNA form, the CDR3 reads TGCAGCGGTCTAAACACTGAAGCTTTCTTT.

The rearrangement uses TRBV18 and TRBJ2-1; TRBD2 matches 10 bases. The CDR3 runs to 20 residues. CDR1 is KGHSH, CDR2 LQKENI, per germline. J lost 5 bases, V lost 3 bases, and 19 bases had no gene match. CDR3 residues: CASSPRIAGGRLVENNEQFF. The CDR3 nucleotides read TGTGCCAGCTCACCGAGGATAGCGGGAGGTCGCCTTGTAGAAAACAATGAGCAGTTCTTC.

V is TRBV19 and J is TRBJ2-1, with D perhaps given as TRBD1 or TRBD2 (6 bases each). Trimming cost V 10 bases and J 0 bases, with 13 bases left between them. Germline V CDR1 and CDR2: LNHDA, SQIVND (reference sequence). The CDR3 is 14 residues long. The CDR3 DNA is TGTGCCACCTCGAGGGGGGACTCCTACAATGAGCAGTTCTTC. It specifies CATSRGDSYNEQFF.

The rearrangement links TRBV2 to TRBJ1-4; no clear D. This CDR3 has 16 residues. The germline V gene has CDR1 SNHLY and CDR2 FYNNEI. V was trimmed by 4 bases and J by 0 bases, leaving 12 bases between them. The CDR3 region is CASSAEKIATNEKLFF. In nucleotides, the CDR3 is TGTGCCAGCAGTGCAGAGAAAATTGCAACTAATGAAAAACTGTTTTTT.